What follows are 24 T cell receptor beta chains derived from one specimen sequenced in a study of spatial heterogeneity in lung cancer. These receptors' antigens are unknown. TCRdb processed the 5' RACE reads anew with MiXCR; each CDR3 protein has one entry. The table records about 100,000 distinct CDR3 sequences, approximately 4.4% of them present only once. Time point specified: sample taken at primary tumor resection. Study observations and caveats: Counts that tracked tumor mutation counts were those of expanded intratumoral alpha and beta TCRs.

The sequenced sample was lung tumor tissue, obtained at surgery. All receptors derive from a male donor with early-stage non-small cell lung cancer.

This clonotype was found many times. The CDR3 DNA reads TGTGCCAGCAGCCCTGGGACGGCAAACACTGAAGCTTTCTTT. It encodes CASSPGTANTEAFF. The chain joins TRBV7-9 to TRBJ1-1; possibly TRBD1 for D (5 bases). Trimming removed 5 bases from V and 2 bases from J, with 12 bases in between. This CDR3 is built from 14 residues. CDR1 and CDR2 (germline): SEHNR, FQNEAQ (reference sequence).

This clonotype appeared many times. The genes are TRBV24-1 and TRBJ2-1, with TRBD2 identical over 9 bases. Trimming cost V 4 bases and J 4 bases; bases outside gene matches: 1. The germline gives CDR1 KGHDR, CDR2 SFDVKD. The CDR3 spans 14 residues. This CDR3 reads CATSDSGRYNEQFF. CDR3 bases: TGTGCCACCAGTGACAGCGGGAGGTACAATGAGCAGTTCTTC.

This clonotype was recorded a few times. V is TRBV7-6 and J is TRBJ2-7, with D possibly matching TRBD2 (5 bases). CDR1 and CDR2 from the germline V gene are SGHVS and FNYEAQ. Trimming cost V 5 bases and J 3 bases, with 14 bases left between them. CDR3 length: 14 amino acids. CDR3 DNA: TGTGCCAGCAGCCCCGGAGGCGGTTTCTACGAGCAGTACTTC. It specifies CASSPGGGFYEQYF.

The CDR3 protein is CASSLNGWTEAFF. The CDR3, as DNA: TGTGCCAGCAGCCTTAATGGGTGGACTGAAGCTTTCTTT. The gene calls are TRBV28 and TRBJ1-1; D gene ambiguous. This CDR3 has 13 residues. Germline V lookup: CDR1 MDHEN, CDR2 SYDVKM. The ends were cut back, 6 bases at V and 5 bases at J, with 13 bases in the middle.

This clonotype was seen at least ten times. The rearrangement links TRBV28 to TRBJ2-5; 7 bases are a match to TRBD1. Germline loops: CDR1 MDHEN, CDR2 SYDVKM. The CDR3 is 16 amino acids. V was pared by 7 bases and J by 0 bases, with 11 bases of the junction left unmatched. CDR3 protein: CASTPLRGKYQETQYF. The CDR3 nucleotides are TGTGCCAGCACCCCCCTCAGGGGGAAGTACCAAGAGACCCAGTACTTC.

This clonotype was observed many times. The CDR3 spells CASRGGGQSSYNEQFF. CDR3 sequence (DNA): TGTGCCTCTAGAGGGGGCGGGCAGAGCTCCTACAATGAGCAGTTCTTC. V gene TRBV7-9 combines with J gene TRBJ2-1; 7 bases map to TRBD1. Per germline, CDR1 SEHNR and CDR2 FQNEAQ (reference sequence). CDR3 length: 16 residues. V lost 11 bases and J lost 0; bases outside the gene matches: 13. The full variable domain, its missing parts supplied by reference TRBV7-9 and TRBJ2-1, is DTGVSQNPRHKITKRGQNVTFRCDPISEHNRLYWYRQTLGQGPEFLTYFQNEAQLEKSRLLSDRFSAERPKGSFSTLEIQRTEQGDSAMYLCASRGGGQSSYNEQFFGPGTRLTVL.

In its sample, this clonotype was seen many times. The chain links TRBV6-5 to TRBJ2-2; no definite D call. From germline, CDR1 is MNHEY and CDR2 SVGAGI. CDR3 length equals 14 residues. V lost 6 bases, J lost 3 bases, and 11 bases lay in between. DNA of the CDR3: TGTGCCAGCAGCCCCGGCGCGGACACCGGGGAGCTGTTTTTT. It is translated as CASSPGADTGELFF.

The sample holds many counts of this clonotype. This chain joins TRBV12-5 and TRBJ2-2; a weak D match, TRBD1 (5 bases). Between the trimmed V and J ends, which lost 6 bases and 5 bases, there was a span of 25 bases. Germline V lookup: CDR1 LGHNT, CDR2 FRNRAP. The CDR3 sequence is 18 residues long. CDR3 residues: CASGFDSFYKRLTGELFF. Here the CDR3 DNA reads TGTGCTAGTGGATTCGACAGCTTTTATAAGCGTTTGACCGGGGAGCTGTTTTTT.

This clonotype was observed at least ten times. The chain recombines TRBV20-1 with TRBJ2-1, with 7 bases fitting TRBD1. With 1 base clipped from V and 5 bases from J, the junction kept 5 bases outside the gene matches. The CDR3 length is 14 residues. CDR1 is DFQATT, CDR2 SNEGSKA, per germline (reference sequence). The chain's CDR3 is CSARGQGEDNEQFF. The CDR3 nucleotides are TGCAGTGCTAGAGGACAGGGCGAGGACAATGAGCAGTTCTTC.

With regard to this clonotype: A read error is possible here, since a much larger clone lies one base away. The rearrangement joins TRBV6-5 to TRBJ1-1; perhaps TRBD1 as D (5 bases). V shed 8 bases and J shed 7 bases, with 14 bases lying between them. This CDR3 has 12 residues. Per germline, CDR1 MNHEY and CDR2 SVGAGI. For the CDR3, the DNA is TGTGCCAGCTACAGGATTCGTGGTGAAGCTTTCTTT. This codes for CASYRIRGEAFF.

This clonotype was seen repeatedly, ten times or more. The rearrangement joins TRBV9 to TRBJ2-7, with D perhaps given as TRBD1 or TRBD2 (5 bases each). There are 14 residues in the CDR3. The germline V gene has CDR1 SGDLS and CDR2 YYNGEE. Trimming removed 4 bases at V and 0 bases at J, with 11 bases between. CDR3: CASSHRDVSYEQYF. CDR3 nucleotides: TGTGCCAGCAGCCACCGGGACGTCTCCTACGAGCAGTACTTC.

This clonotype was observed at least ten times. The chain couples TRBV6-1 to TRBJ1-6; maybe TRBD1 (6 bases). The CDR3 is made up of 14 amino acids. Trimming stripped 8 bases from V and 8 bases from J, with 16 bases between. From germline, CDR1 is MNHNS and CDR2 SASEGT. DNA for the CDR3: TGTGCCAGCTCACGGGGGGGGCGCGATTCACCCCTCCACTTT. Its translation: CASSRGGRDSPLHF.

This clonotype showed up many times. The V call is TRBV9, the J call TRBJ2-1; the D gene could be TRBD1 or TRBD2 (5 bases each). This CDR3 is built from 13 residues. Trimming shortened V by 0 bases and J by 8 bases, and 9 bases separated the two germline ends. In germline, CDR1 is SGDLS, CDR2 YYNGEE. CDR3 protein: CASSVERGDEQFF. The CDR3 DNA follows: TGTGCCAGCAGCGTAGAACGAGGGGATGAGCAGTTCTTC.

This clonotype was recorded many times. The chain links TRBV18 to TRBJ2-1; possibly TRBD2 for D (6 bases). The ends were cut back, 3 bases at V and 5 bases at J, with 11 bases in the middle. CDR3 length: 14 residues. CDR1 is KGHSH, CDR2 LQKENI, per germline. For the CDR3, the DNA is TGTGCCAGCTCACCCACCTGGGGGGACAATGAGCAGTTCTTC. Encoded protein: CASSPTWGDNEQFF.

This clonotype was seen at least ten times. The gene calls are TRBV20-1 and TRBJ2-3; D perhaps matches TRBD2 (6 bases). V shed 3 bases and J shed 4 bases, with 14 bases lying between them. This CDR3 is built from 14 residues. The germline V gene encodes CDR1 DFQATT and CDR2 SNEGSKA (reference sequence). CDR3 region: CSASRWPSADTQYF. DNA for the CDR3: TGCAGTGCTAGCCGTTGGCCTAGCGCAGATACGCAGTATTTT.

Of note for this clonotype: A single base separates this from a much larger clone, so it may be a read error. J is TRBJ1-5 and V is TRBV12-3 or TRBV12-4, with D unresolved. V was shortened by 3 bases and J by 1 base, with 10 bases between the two germline ends. The CDR3 length is 15 residues. The CDR3 reads CASSFARISNQPQHF. CDR3 nucleotide sequence: TGTGCCAGCAGTTTTGCGAGGATCAGCAATCAGCCCCAGCATTTT.

The chain carries TRBV5-6 and TRBJ2-1, with 7 bases identical to TRBD2. This CDR3 has 14 residues. V was pared by 4 bases and J by 5 bases, with 6 bases of the junction left unmatched. CDR1 is SGHDT and CDR2 is YYEEEE in the germline V gene. The CDR3 nucleotides are TGTGCCAGCAGCATACCGGGAGGACACAATGAGCAGTTCTTC. Translating it yields CASSIPGGHNEQFF.

J is TRBJ1-4 and V is TRBV3-1; D is unresolved. V was shortened by 4 bases and J by 7 bases, with 10 bases between the two germline ends. The germline V gene has CDR1 LGHDT and CDR2 YNNKEL (reference sequence). CDR3 size: 13 residues. The CDR3 nucleotides are TGTGCCAGCAGCCCGCAGGAGAGTGAAAAACTGTTTTTT. Its protein product is CASSPQESEKLFF.

This clonotype occurred many times. This chain uses TRBV28 with TRBJ1-6, with D hard to call. CDR1 is MDHEN, CDR2 SYDVKM, per germline. Trimming left V 1 base short and J 2 bases short, with 6 bases between. This CDR3 is built from 15 residues. Written as DNA, the CDR3 is TGTGCCAGCAGTTTATTGGCAGCCTATAATTCACCCCTCCACTTT. This encodes CASSLLAAYNSPLHF.

The sample holds many counts of this clonotype. The chain has TRBV6-2 or TRBV6-3 and TRBJ2-7, with D perhaps TRBD1 (5 bases). CDR3 length: 12 residues. Trimming stripped 3 bases from V and 3 bases from J, with 6 bases between. Germline loops: CDR1 MNHEY, CDR2 SVGEGT. The CDR3 bases are TGTGCCAGCAGTTATGACAGCTACGAGCAGTACTTC. This codes for CASSYDSYEQYF.

This clonotype was detected ten times or more. The chain is built from TRBV21-1 and TRBJ2-7; no check of the table's D call, TRBD1, against the DNA was made. TRBV21-1 is noted as a pseudogene. This CDR3 has 17 amino acids. CDR3 nucleotide sequence: TGTGCCAGCAGCAAAGCGGGTGAGGGGGGAAGCTCCTACGAGCAGTACTTC. Amino acid sequence: CASSKAGEGGSSYEQYF.

This clonotype has a count of ten or more. This rearrangement joins TRBV6-2 or TRBV6-3 to TRBJ2-1; 10 positions agree with TRBD2. Trimming cost V 8 bases and J 8 bases; bases outside gene matches: 21. This CDR3 is 18 amino acids long. Germline CDR1 is MNHEY and CDR2 is SVGEGT. The CDR3 nucleotides read TGTGCCAGCCAAAAGACTAGCGGGTCTGATTTCGAGGCGGATGAGCAGTTCTTC. Its protein is CASQKTSGSDFEADEQFF.

This clonotype came up many times. This chain links TRBV29-1 with TRBJ2-7; D is possibly TRBD1 (5 bases). The length of the CDR3 is 11 residues. The germline V gene encodes CDR1 SQVTM and CDR2 ANQGSEA. V gave up 7 bases and J gave up 2 bases, with 9 bases separating them. The CDR3 sequence is CSARVTYEQYF. For the CDR3, the DNA is TGCAGCGCCAGGGTTACCTACGAGCAGTACTTC.

Many counts were recorded for this clonotype. The V gene is TRBV6-6, the J gene TRBJ1-5; 7 bases match TRBD1. Trimming at V came to 8 bases and at J to 4 bases, leaving 8 bases not matched to a gene. Per germline, CDR1 MNHNY and CDR2 SVGAGI (reference sequence). This CDR3 is built from 14 residues. The CDR3 DNA follows: TGTGCCAGCCGACAGGGCATGGATAATCAGCCCCAGCATTTT. Residues: CASRQGMDNQPQHF.